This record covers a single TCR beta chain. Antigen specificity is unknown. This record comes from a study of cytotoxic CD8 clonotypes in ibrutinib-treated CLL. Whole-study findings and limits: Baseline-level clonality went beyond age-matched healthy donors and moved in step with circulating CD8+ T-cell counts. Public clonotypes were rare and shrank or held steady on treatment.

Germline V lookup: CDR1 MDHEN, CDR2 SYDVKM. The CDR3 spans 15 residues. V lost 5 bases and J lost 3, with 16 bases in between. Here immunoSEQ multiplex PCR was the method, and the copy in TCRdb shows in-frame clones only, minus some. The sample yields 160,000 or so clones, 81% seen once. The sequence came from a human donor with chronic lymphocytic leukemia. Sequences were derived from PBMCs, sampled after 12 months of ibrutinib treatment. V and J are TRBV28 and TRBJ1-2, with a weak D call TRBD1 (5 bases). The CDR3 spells CASSPQGLGYYGYTF. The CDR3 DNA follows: TGTGCCAGCAGTCCTCAGGGTTTAGGTTACTATGGCTACACCTTC.